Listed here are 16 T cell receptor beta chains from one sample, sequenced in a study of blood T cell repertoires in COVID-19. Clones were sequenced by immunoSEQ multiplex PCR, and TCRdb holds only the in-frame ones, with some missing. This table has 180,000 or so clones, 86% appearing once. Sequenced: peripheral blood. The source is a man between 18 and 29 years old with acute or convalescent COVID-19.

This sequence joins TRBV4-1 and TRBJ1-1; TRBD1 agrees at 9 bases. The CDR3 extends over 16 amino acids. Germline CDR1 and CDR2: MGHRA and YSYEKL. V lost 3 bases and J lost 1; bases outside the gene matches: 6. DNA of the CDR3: TGCGCCAGCAGCCACCCGGACAGGGGCAAGAACACTGAAGCTTTCTTT. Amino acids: CASSHPDRGKNTEAFF.

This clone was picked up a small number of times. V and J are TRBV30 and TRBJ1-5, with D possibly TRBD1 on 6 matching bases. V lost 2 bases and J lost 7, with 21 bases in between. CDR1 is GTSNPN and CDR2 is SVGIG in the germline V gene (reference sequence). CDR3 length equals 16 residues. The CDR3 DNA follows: TGTGCCTGGAGTTCGCGGACAGTCCCCTCAGGGCAGCCCCAGCATTTT. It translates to CAWSSRTVPSGQPQHF. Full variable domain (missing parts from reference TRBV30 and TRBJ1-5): SQTIHQWPATLVQPVGSPLSLECTVEGTSNPNLYWYRQAAGRGLQLLFYSVGIGQISSEVPQNLSASRPQDRQFILSSKKLLLSDSGFYLCAWSSRTVPSGQPQHFGDGTRLSIL.

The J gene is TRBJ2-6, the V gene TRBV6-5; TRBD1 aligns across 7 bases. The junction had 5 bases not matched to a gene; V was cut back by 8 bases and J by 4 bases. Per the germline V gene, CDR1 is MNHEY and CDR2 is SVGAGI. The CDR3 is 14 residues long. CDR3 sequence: CASPTGAGANVLTF. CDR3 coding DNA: TGTGCCAGCCCAACAGGGGCCGGGGCCAACGTCCTGACTTTC.

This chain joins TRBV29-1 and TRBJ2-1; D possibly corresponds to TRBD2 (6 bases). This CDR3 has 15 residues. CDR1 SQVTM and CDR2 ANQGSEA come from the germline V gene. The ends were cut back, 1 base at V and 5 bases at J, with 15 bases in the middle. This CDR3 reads CSVEGEALGNNEQFF. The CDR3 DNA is TGCAGCGTTGAAGGGGAGGCACTGGGGAACAATGAGCAGTTCTTC.

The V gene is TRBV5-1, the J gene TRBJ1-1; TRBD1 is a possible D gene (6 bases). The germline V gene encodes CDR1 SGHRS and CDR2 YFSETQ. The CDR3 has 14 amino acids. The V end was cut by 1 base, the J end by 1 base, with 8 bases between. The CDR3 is CASSLTGPNTEAFF. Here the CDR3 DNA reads TGCGCCAGCAGCTTGACAGGGCCGAACACTGAAGCTTTCTTT.

In nucleotides, the CDR3 is TGTGCCAGCAGCTTGATTCTAGGGGCTGAAGCTTTCTTT. This sequence encodes CASSLILGAEAFF. V gene TRBV5-5 combines with J gene TRBJ1-1, with a possible D match to TRBD1 (5 bases). This CDR3 has 13 residues. V shed 1 base and J shed 6 bases, with 10 bases lying between them. Per germline, CDR1 SGHKS and CDR2 YYEKEE (reference sequence). The entire variable domain, with the rest obtained from reference TRBV5-5 and TRBJ1-1, is as follows: DAGVTQSPTHLIKTRGQQVTLRCSPISGHKSVSWYQQVLGQGPQFIFQYYEKEERGRGNFPDRFSARQFPNYSSELNVNALLLGDSALYLCASSLILGAEAFFGQGTRLTVV.

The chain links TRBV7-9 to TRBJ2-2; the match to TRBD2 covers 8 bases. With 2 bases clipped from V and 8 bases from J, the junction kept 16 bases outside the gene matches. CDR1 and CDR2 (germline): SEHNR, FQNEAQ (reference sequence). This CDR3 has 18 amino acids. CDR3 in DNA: TGTGCCAGCAGCTTATGGCCGCCCGCGGGGGGACCCCGGGGGGAGCTGTTTTTT. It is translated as CASSLWPPAGGPRGELFF.

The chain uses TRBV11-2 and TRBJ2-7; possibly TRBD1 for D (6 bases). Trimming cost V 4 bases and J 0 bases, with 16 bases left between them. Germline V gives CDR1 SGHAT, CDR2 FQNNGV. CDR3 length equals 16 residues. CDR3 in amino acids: CASSYSTGLSSYEQYF. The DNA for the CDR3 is TGTGCCAGCAGCTATTCGACAGGCCTCTCCTCCTACGAGCAGTACTTC.

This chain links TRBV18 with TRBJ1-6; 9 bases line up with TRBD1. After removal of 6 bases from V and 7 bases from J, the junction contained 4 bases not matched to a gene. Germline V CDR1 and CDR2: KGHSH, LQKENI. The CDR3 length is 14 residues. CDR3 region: CASSRDRVNSPLHF. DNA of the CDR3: TGTGCCAGCTCGCGGGACAGGGTAAATTCACCCCTCCACTTT.

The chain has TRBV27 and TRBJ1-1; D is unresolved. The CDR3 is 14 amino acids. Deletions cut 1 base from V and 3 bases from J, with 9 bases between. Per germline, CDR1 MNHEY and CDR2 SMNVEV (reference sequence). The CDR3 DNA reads TGTGCCAGCAGTTTATTTTCCGGGGACACTGAAGCTTTCTTT. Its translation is CASSLFSGDTEAFF.

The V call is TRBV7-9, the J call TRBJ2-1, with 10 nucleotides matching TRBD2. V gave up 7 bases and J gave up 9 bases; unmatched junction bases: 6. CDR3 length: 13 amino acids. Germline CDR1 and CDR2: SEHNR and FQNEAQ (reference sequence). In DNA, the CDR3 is TGTGCCAGCAACGGACTAGCGGACCTTGAGCAGTTCTTC. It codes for CASNGLADLEQFF.

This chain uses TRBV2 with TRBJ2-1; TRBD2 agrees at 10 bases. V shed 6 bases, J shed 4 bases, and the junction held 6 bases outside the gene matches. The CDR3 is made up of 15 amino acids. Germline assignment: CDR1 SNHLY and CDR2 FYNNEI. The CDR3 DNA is TGTGCCAGCAGCTCCCTAGCGGGGGTATACAATGAGCAGTTCTTC. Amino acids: CASSSLAGVYNEQFF. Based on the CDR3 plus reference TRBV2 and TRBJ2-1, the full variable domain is EPEVTQTPSHQVTQMGQEVILRCVPISNHLYFYWYRQILGQKVEFLVSFYNNEISEKSEIFDDQFSVERPDGSNFTLKIRSTKLEDSAMYFCASSSLAGVYNEQFFGPGTRLTVL.

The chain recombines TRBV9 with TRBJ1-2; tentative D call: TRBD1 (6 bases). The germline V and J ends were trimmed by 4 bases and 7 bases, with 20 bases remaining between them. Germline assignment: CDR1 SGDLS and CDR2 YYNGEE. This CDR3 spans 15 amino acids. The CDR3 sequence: CASSPTGGQGTGYTF. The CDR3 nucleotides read TGTGCCAGCAGCCCAACCGGTGGCCAGGGGACTGGCTACACCTTC.

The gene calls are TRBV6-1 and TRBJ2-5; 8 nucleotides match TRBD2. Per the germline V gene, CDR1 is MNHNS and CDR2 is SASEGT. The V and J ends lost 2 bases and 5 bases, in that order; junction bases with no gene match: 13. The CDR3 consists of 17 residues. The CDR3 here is CASSESRGALGSETQYF. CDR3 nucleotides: TGTGCCAGCAGTGAATCGCGGGGGGCACTAGGATCGGAGACCCAGTACTTC.

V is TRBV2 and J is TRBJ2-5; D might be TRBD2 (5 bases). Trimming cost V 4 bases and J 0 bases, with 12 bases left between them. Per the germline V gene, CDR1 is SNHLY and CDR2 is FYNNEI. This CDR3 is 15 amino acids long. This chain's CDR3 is CASSGSRVDQETQYF. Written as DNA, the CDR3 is TGTGCCAGCAGTGGTTCGAGGGTTGACCAAGAGACCCAGTACTTC.

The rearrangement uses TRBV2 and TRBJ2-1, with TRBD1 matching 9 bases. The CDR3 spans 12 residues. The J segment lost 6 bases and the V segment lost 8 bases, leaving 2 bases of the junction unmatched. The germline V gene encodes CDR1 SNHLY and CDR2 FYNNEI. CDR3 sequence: CASETGGNEQFF. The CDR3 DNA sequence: TGTGCCAGCGAGACAGGGGGCAATGAGCAGTTCTTC.